The next 22 T cell receptor beta chains were all read from a single sample in a study of blood T cell repertoires in COVID-19. Profiled with immunoSEQ multiplex PCR; TCRdb holds only in-frame clones, not every one. Of under 200,000 clones listed, about 81% are singletons. Sample: PBMCs or T cells enriched from blood (not recorded which). The receptors stem from a man aged 45 to 65 who had recovered from COVID-19.

This clone was counted at least ten times. The J gene is TRBJ1-2, the V gene TRBV7-2, with D perhaps TRBD1 (5 bases). Trimming stripped 4 bases from V and 6 bases from J, with 12 bases between. In germline, CDR1 is SGHTA, CDR2 FQGNSA. The length of the CDR3 is 13 residues. In DNA, the CDR3 is TGTGCCAGCAGCTGGGCAGGGATTGATGGCTACACCTTC. Translated, it gives CASSWAGIDGYTF.

This chain uses TRBV12-5 with TRBJ1-2; D is possibly TRBD1 (6 bases). Between the trimmed V and J ends, which lost 11 bases and 5 bases, there was a span of 12 bases. This CDR3 has 11 residues. The V gene's germline CDR1 is LGHNT and CDR2 FRNRAP. The CDR3 spells CASSGEYGYTF. The CDR3 DNA reads TGTGCTTCTTCAGGGGAATATGGCTACACCTTC.

The chain uses TRBV27 and TRBJ1-2; 8 bases are a match to TRBD1. Germline V gene data show CDR1 as MNHEY and CDR2 as SMNVEV (reference sequence). The length of the CDR3 is 17 residues. Losses at the gene ends were 4 bases for V and 5 bases for J; bases not matched to a gene: 15. The DNA for the CDR3 is TGTGCCAGCAGTTCTGGGGACAGGAGCAGATTTTATTATGGCTACACCTTC. It yields the protein CASSSGDRSRFYYGYTF.

The genes are TRBV6-5 and TRBJ1-4; D unresolved. Looked up from germline, CDR1 is MNHEY and CDR2 is SVGAGI. V lost 7 bases to trimming and J lost 8 bases, with 14 bases between them. The CDR3 extends over 13 amino acids. As DNA, the CDR3 is TGTGCCAGCACCCCCGGGTATGGGGAAAAACTGTTTTTT. Its translation is CASTPGYGEKLFF.

Comments on this clone: The sample carries other DNA sequences with the same CDR3. The genes are TRBV5-1 and TRBJ1-2; D gene uncertain. Trimming shortened V by 0 bases and J by 3 bases, and 6 bases separated the two germline ends. Germline values: CDR1 SGHRS, CDR2 YFSETQ. The CDR3 extends over 13 amino acids. The CDR3 loop is CASSLDGDYGYTF. Written as DNA, the CDR3 is TGCGCCAGCAGCTTGGACGGAGACTATGGCTACACCTTC.

This sequence joins TRBV11-2 and TRBJ2-3, with TRBD2 matching over 8 bases. Germline V gene sequence: CDR1 SGHAT, CDR2 FQNNGV. With 0 bases clipped from V and 5 bases from J, the junction kept 10 bases outside the gene matches. The CDR3 has 17 amino acids. The CDR3 loop reads CASSLDRWGLVRDTQYF. CDR3 sequence (DNA): TGTGCCAGCAGCTTAGATCGGTGGGGACTAGTGCGAGATACGCAGTATTTT.

The chain is built from TRBV23-1 and TRBJ1-2; 8 bases map to TRBD1. TRBV23-1 is an ORF for which the function is uncertain. The CDR3 runs 15 residues. J was trimmed by 0 bases and V by 6 bases; bases with no gene match: 6. CDR3 residues: CASRKDRASNYGYTF. CDR3 coding DNA: TGCGCCAGCAGGAAGGACAGGGCCTCTAACTATGGCTACACCTTC.

The genes are TRBV6-5 and TRBJ1-1; no clear D. V was trimmed by 6 bases and J by 0 bases, leaving 14 bases between them. The length of the CDR3 is 15 residues. Germline V gives CDR1 MNHEY, CDR2 SVGAGI. The CDR3 here is CASRPRSGMNTEAFF. The CDR3 DNA follows: TGTGCCAGCAGACCCCGTTCGGGGATGAACACTGAAGCTTTCTTT.

The V gene is TRBV25-1, the J gene TRBJ2-2; 12 bases align to TRBD2. J lost 0 bases, V lost 1 base, and 3 bases had no gene match. The CDR3 runs to 18 residues. Germline lookup yields CDR1 MGHDK and CDR2 SYGVNS. The CDR3 region has the DNA TGTGCCAGCAGTGAATTAGGACTAGCGGGGACGAACACCGGGGAGCTGTTTTTT. Translation: CASSELGLAGTNTGELFF.

The chain combines TRBV10-3 with TRBJ2-7; 15 positions match TRBD2. After removal of 6 bases from V and 6 bases from J, the junction contained 0 bases not matched to a gene. The CDR3 extends over 13 amino acids. Germline V gives CDR1 ENHRY, CDR2 SYGVKD. The CDR3 nucleotides read TGTGCCATCAGGGGACTAGCGGGGGGCGAGCAGTACTTC. Encoded protein: CAIRGLAGGEQYF.

The genes are TRBV29-1 and TRBJ2-5; D not certain. CDR1 is SQVTM, CDR2 ANQGSEA, per germline. The CDR3 totals 11 residues. The V gene lost 7 bases and the J gene lost 2 bases, with 8 bases spanning the gap. The CDR3 loop reads CSGRSQETQYF. The CDR3 nucleotides are TGCAGCGGGAGATCACAAGAGACCCAGTACTTC.

This chain connects TRBV25-1 to TRBJ1-6; D unclear. From germline, CDR1 is MGHDK and CDR2 SYGVNS. V lost 3 bases and J lost 7, with 10 bases in between. The CDR3 extends over 14 amino acids. The CDR3 coding sequence is TGTGCCAGCAGTGAGGAGTTGGTAAATTCACCCCTCCACTTT. The encoded protein is CASSEELVNSPLHF. The full variable domain, with the rest looked up from reference TRBV25-1 and TRBJ1-6, is EADIYQTPRYLVIGTGKKITLECSQTMGHDKMYWYQQDPGMELHLIHYSYGVNSTEKGDLSSESTVSRIRTEHFPLTLESARPSHTSQYLCASSEELVNSPLHFGNGTRLTVT.

The V gene is TRBV18, the J gene TRBJ2-5, with D possibly matching TRBD1 (6 bases). With 4 bases removed from V and 2 bases from J, the gap between germline ends came to 8 bases. CDR3 length: 13 amino acids. The germline V gene has CDR1 KGHSH and CDR2 LQKENI. The CDR3 bases are TGTGCCAGCTCACGTGGGACACAAGAGACCCAGTACTTC. Residues: CASSRGTQETQYF.

This chain joins TRBV19 and TRBJ1-2; D might be TRBD1 (5 bases). Germline V gives CDR1 LNHDA, CDR2 SQIVND (reference sequence). The germline V and J ends were trimmed by 6 bases and 6 bases, with 8 bases remaining between them. There are 11 residues in the CDR3. CDR3 loop: CASRQGHGYTF. The DNA of the CDR3 is TGTGCCAGTAGGCAGGGCCATGGCTACACCTTC.

This sequence joins TRBV5-1 and TRBJ1-1; TRBD1 matches at 9 bases. Germline assignment: CDR1 SGHRS and CDR2 YFSETQ. The length of the CDR3 is 17 residues. V shed 4 bases, J shed 0 bases, and the junction held 10 bases outside the gene matches. In nucleotides, the CDR3 is TGCGCCAGCAGCCTAACAGGGGGCAAGTCCCTGAACACTGAAGCTTTCTTT. Protein: CASSLTGGKSLNTEAFF.

The chain recombines TRBV4-1 with TRBJ2-1, with no clear D. This CDR3 has 14 amino acids. Trimming took off 4 bases at V and 5 bases at J, with 12 bases between the two ends. Germline CDR1 MGHRA, CDR2 YSYEKL. The CDR3 sequence: CASSPTHNNNEQFF. Written as DNA, the CDR3 is TGCGCCAGCAGCCCAACACATAATAACAATGAGCAGTTCTTC.

The rearrangement uses TRBV3-1 (or the pseudogene TRBV3-2) and TRBJ1-3, with a weak D call TRBD1 (6 bases). The V gene's germline CDR1 is LGHDT and CDR2 YNNKEL (reference sequence). The V end lost 4 bases, the J end lost 3 bases, and 13 bases lay between the germline ends. This CDR3 is 15 amino acids long. The CDR3 coding sequence is TGTGCCAGCAGCCTACAGACAGGCCATGGAAACACCATATATTTT. Protein: CASSLQTGHGNTIYF.

The chain is built from TRBV5-6 and TRBJ1-4; no clear D. Trimming took 4 bases from V and 3 from J, leaving 13 bases between them. There are 15 residues in the CDR3. CDR1 and CDR2 (germline): SGHDT, YYEEEE. Here the CDR3 DNA reads TGTGCCAGCAGCCCGAGGGAGGCCCCTAATGAAAAACTGTTTTTT. Amino acids: CASSPREAPNEKLFF.

J is TRBJ2-3 and V is TRBV4-1, with 9 bases fitting TRBD2. From germline, CDR1 is MGHRA and CDR2 YSYEKL. CDR3 length equals 17 residues. V gave up 0 bases and J gave up 4 bases; unmatched junction bases: 8. CDR3 sequence (DNA): TGCGCCAGCAGCCAAGATCCAGCGGGGGGTCTGGCAGATACGCAGTATTTT. Its protein is CASSQDPAGGLADTQYF.

As for this clone: The sample has other DNA sequences that encode this CDR3 too. J is TRBJ2-5 and V is TRBV5-1; tentative D call: TRBD2 (5 bases). Trimming removed 0 bases at V and 2 bases at J, with 8 bases between. The CDR3 covers 14 residues. Germline values: CDR1 SGHRS, CDR2 YFSETQ. CDR3 sequence: CASSLGGPQETQYF. CDR3 in DNA: TGCGCCAGCAGCTTGGGCGGGCCACAAGAGACCCAGTACTTC.

With respect to this clone: One end of the junction does not line up with germline, which may come from a read error. The rearrangement uses TRBV5-4 and TRBJ2-5; no clear D. The length of the CDR3 is 16 residues. Germline V CDR1 and CDR2: SGHNT, YYREEE (reference sequence). CDR3 DNA sequence: TGTGCCAGCAGCTTGGGAGGCCATCTACCCCAAGAGGCCCAGTACTTC. Protein sequence: CASSLGGHLPQEAQYF. Full variable domain (missing parts from reference TRBV5-4 and TRBJ2-5): ETGVTQSPTHLIKTRGQQVTLRCSSQSGHNTVSWYQQALGQGPQFIFQYYREEENGRGNFPPRFSGLQFPNYSSELNVNALELDDSALYLCASSLGGHLPQEAQYFGPGTRLLVL.

This chain uses TRBV18 with TRBJ1-1, with a weak D call TRBD1 (5 bases). The CDR3 consists of 13 residues. The germline V gene encodes CDR1 KGHSH and CDR2 LQKENI. V lost 5 bases and J 4 bases, leaving 11 bases between the germline ends. This CDR3 reads CASSRGQGTEAFF. CDR3 nucleotides: TGTGCCAGCTCAAGGGGCCAAGGCACTGAAGCTTTCTTT. Combining the CDR3 with reference TRBV18 and TRBJ1-1 gives the whole variable domain NAGVMQNPRHLVRRRGQEARLRCSPMKGHSHVYWYRQLPEEGLKFMVYLQKENIIDESGMPKERFSAEFPKEGPSILRIQQVVRGDSAAYFCASSRGQGTEAFFGQGTRLTVV.